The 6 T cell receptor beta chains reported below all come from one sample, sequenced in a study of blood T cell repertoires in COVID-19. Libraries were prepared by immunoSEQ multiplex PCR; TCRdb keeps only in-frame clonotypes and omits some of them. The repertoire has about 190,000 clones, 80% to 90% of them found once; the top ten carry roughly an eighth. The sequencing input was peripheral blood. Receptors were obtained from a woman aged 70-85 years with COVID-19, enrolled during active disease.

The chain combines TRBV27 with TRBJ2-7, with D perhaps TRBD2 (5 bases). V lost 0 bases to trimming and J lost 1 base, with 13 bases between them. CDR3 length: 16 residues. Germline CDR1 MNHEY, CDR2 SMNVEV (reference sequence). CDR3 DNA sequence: TGTGCCAGCAGTTTATCGTGGGAGAACCTTTCCTACGAGCAGTACTTC. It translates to CASSLSWENLSYEQYF.

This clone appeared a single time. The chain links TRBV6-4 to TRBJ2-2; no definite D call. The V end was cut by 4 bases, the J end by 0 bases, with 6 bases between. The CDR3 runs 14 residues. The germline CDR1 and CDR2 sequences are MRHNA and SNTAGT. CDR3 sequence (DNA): TGTGCCAGCAGTGTTGCGGCGAACACCGGGGAGCTGTTTTTT. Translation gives CASSVAANTGELFF.

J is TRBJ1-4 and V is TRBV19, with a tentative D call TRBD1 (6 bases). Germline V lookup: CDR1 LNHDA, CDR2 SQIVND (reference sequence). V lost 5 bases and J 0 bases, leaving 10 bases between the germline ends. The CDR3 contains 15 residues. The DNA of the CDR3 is TGTGCCAGTAGTTACCGACAGGCAACTAATGAAAAACTGTTTTTT. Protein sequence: CASSYRQATNEKLFF. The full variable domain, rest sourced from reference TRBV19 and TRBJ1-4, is DGGITQSPKYLFRKEGQNVTLSCEQNLNHDAMYWYRQDPGQGLRLIYYSQIVNDFQKGDIAEGYSVSREKKESFPLTVTSAQKNPTAFYLCASSYRQATNEKLFFGSGTQLSVL.

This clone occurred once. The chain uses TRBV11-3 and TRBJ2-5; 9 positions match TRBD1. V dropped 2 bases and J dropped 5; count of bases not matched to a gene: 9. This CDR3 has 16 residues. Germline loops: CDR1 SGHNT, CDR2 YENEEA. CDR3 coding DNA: TGTGCCAGCAGCTTACGAACAGGGGGCGTCTTGGAGACCCAGTACTTC. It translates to CASSLRTGGVLETQYF.

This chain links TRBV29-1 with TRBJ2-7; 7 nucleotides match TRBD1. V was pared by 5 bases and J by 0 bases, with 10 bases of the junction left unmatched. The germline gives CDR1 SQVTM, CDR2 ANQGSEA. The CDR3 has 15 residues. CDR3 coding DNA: TGCAGCGTTTCCTCCGGGACAGACAGCTCCTACGAGCAGTACTTC. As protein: CSVSSGTDSSYEQYF.

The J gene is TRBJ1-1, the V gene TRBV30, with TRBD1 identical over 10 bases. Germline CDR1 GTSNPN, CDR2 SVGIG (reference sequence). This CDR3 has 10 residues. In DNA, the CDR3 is TGTGGGACAGGGGGCACTGAAGCTTTCTTT. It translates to CGTGGTEAFF.